This is a list of T cell receptor beta chains from one sample in a study of regulatory T cells in long-lasting Graves disease. TCRdb analysed the multiplex PCR reads with MiXCR anew, one entry per CDR3 protein. The sample includes roughly 380,000 distinct CDR3 sequences, over 15% of them seen just once. These data also formed part of another study, on T cells in Graves' hyperthyroidism and ophthalmopathy.

The sample consisted of peripheral blood mononuclear cells (PBMCs), taken at new diagnosis, from a patient treated with antithyroid drugs. The receptors come from a man aged 35-49 years with Graves disease. Both conserved end residues are part of each CDR3. The D gene is left open where the match is weak. For some rows the clone size is stated as once, few or many, or as a class when expanded; others skip it.

d_gene	v_gene	j_gene	abundance	CDR3aa	CDR3nt
-	TRBV18	TRBJ2-7	few	CASSPPSQAYEQYF	TGTGCCAGCTCACCACCCAGTCAGGCCTACGAGCAGTACTTC
-	TRBV3-1	TRBJ1-5	-	CASSQGQTYNQPQHF	TGTGCCAGCAGCCAAGGGCAGACCTACAATCAGCCCCAGCATTTT
-	TRBV20-1	TRBJ1-4	many	CSARDQGQKLFF	TGCAGTGCTAGAGATCAGGGGCAGAAACTGTTTTTT
-	TRBV28	TRBJ2-5	many	CASQLSTLGETQYF	TGTGCCAGTCAACTTTCCACTTTGGGGGAGACCCAGTACTTC
-	TRBV6-1	TRBJ1-3	many	CASTRGPGDSGNTIYF	TGTGCCAGCACCAGAGGGCCAGGAGACTCTGGAAACACCATATATTTT
-	TRBV6-2/TRBV6-3	TRBJ1-2	-	CASSPRGNLQRGYTF	TGTGCCAGCAGCCCCCGGGGGAACCTCCAGAGGGGCTACACCTTC
TRBD2	TRBV12-3/TRBV12-4	TRBJ2-3	many	CASSFSGTSPRPF	TGTGCCAGCAGTTTCTCCGGGACTAGCCCCCGACCATTT
-	TRBV19	TRBJ1-1	-	CASSIAALNTEAFF	TGTGCCAGTAGTATCGCGGCCTTGAACACTGAAGCTTTCTTT
-	TRBV7-2	TRBJ2-7	few	CASRRGGGPWVYEQYF	TGTGCCAGCAGGAGGGGTGGGGGACCCTGGGTCTACGAGCAGTACTTC
TRBD2	TRBV7-9	TRBJ2-1	-	CASRLGEGRNYNEQFF	TGTGCCAGCAGGTTAGGGGAGGGAAGAAACTACAATGAGCAGTTCTTC
-	TRBV6-1	TRBJ1-5	few	CASSLAGEPQHF	TGTGCCAGCAGCCTTGCGGGGGAGCCCCAGCATTTT
-	TRBV24-1	TRBJ1-1	many	CATSPGMWTEAFF	TGTGCCACCAGTCCGGGGATGTGGACTGAAGCTTTCTTT
TRBD1	TRBV5-4	TRBJ1-4	-	CASSTKTGGRSEKLFF	TGTGCCAGCAGCACGAAGACAGGGGGCAGGAGTGAAAAACTGTTTTTT
-	TRBV29-1	TRBJ2-2	few	CSVAEKLPGHSTGEPFF	TGCAGCGTTGCGGAGAAACTCCCGGGACATAGCACCGGGGAGCCGTTTTTT
-	TRBV12-3/TRBV12-4	TRBJ2-7	once	CASSSGGTAYEQYF	TGTGCCAGCAGTTCCGGGGGGACAGCCTACGAGCAGTACTTC
TRBD1	TRBV5-8	TRBJ2-5	-	CASSVRQGQETQYF	TGTGCCAGCAGCGTAAGACAGGGCCAAGAGACCCAGTACTTC
TRBD1	TRBV2	TRBJ1-5	many	CASRADRAYSNQPQHF	TGTGCCAGCAGAGCGGACAGGGCCTATAGCAATCAGCCCCAGCATTTT
-	TRBV20-1	TRBJ1-5	few	CSASNPGIYSNQPQHF	TGCAGTGCTAGCAATCCGGGAATCTATAGCAATCAGCCCCAGCATTTT
TRBD1	TRBV5-1	TRBJ1-4	few	CASSGQGAVDEKLFF	TGCGCCAGCAGCGGACAGGGGGCGGTGGATGAAAAACTGTTTTTT
-	TRBV3-1	TRBJ2-2	many	CASSQNGNTGELFF	TGTGCCAGCAGCCAAAACGGGAACACCGGGGAGCTGTTTTTT
-	TRBV28	TRBJ1-1	many	CALQQGTTFF	TGTGCCCTTCAACAGGGAACAACTTTCTTT